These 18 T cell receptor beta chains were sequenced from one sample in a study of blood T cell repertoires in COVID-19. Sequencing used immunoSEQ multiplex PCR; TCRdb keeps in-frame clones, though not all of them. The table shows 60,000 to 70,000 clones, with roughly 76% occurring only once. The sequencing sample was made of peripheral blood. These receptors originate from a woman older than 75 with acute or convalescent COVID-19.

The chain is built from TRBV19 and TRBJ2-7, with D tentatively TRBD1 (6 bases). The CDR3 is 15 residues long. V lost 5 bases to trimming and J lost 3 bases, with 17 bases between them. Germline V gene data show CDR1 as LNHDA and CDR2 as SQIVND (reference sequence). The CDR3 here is CASSVGTSDYYEQYF. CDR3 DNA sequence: TGTGCCAGTAGTGTGGGGACATCCGATTACTACGAGCAGTACTTC.

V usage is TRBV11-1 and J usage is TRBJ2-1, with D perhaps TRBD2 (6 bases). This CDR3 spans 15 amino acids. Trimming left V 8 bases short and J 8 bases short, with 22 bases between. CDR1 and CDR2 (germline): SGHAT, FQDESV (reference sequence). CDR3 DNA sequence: TGTGCCAGCTCACTGGGACTCCCCTCAAGCCATGAGCAGTTCTTC. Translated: CASSLGLPSSHEQFF.

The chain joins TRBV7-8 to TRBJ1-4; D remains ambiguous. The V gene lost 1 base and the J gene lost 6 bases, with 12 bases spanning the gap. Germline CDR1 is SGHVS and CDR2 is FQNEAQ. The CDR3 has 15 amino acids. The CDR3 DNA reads TGTGCCAGCAGCTTAGTTCGGGGAATAGATGAAAAACTGTTTTTT. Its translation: CASSLVRGIDEKLFF.

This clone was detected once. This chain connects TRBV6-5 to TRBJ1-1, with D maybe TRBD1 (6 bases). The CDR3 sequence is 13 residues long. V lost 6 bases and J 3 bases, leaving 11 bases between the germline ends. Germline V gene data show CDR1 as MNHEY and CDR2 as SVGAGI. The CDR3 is CASRDPGDTEAFF. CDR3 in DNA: TGTGCCAGCAGAGATCCAGGGGACACTGAAGCTTTCTTT.

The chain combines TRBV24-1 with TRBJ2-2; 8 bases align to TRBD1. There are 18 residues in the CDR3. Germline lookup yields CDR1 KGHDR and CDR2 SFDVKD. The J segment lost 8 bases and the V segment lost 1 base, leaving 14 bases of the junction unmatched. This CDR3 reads CATSDFPGTGPHGGELFF. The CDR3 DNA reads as TGTGCCACCAGTGATTTCCCCGGGACAGGCCCCCATGGTGGGGAGCTGTTTTTT.

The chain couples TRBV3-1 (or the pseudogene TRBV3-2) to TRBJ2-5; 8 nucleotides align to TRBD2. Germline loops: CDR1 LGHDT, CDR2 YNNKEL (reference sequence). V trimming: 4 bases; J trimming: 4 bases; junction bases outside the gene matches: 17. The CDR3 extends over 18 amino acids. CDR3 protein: CASSPRSFSGTRGETQYF. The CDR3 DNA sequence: TGTGCCAGCAGCCCCAGAAGCTTTTCCGGGACTAGGGGAGAGACCCAGTACTTC.

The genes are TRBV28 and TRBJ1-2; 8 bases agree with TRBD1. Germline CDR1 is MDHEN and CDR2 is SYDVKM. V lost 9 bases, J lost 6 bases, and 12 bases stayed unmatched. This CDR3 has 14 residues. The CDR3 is CASSLLQGAHGYTF. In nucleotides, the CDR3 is TGTGCCAGTTCCCTTCTCCAGGGGGCCCATGGCTACACCTTC.

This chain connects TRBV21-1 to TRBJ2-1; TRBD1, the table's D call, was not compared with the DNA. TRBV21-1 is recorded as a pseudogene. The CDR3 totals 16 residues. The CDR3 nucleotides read TGTGCCAGCCAGCAAACAGTACAGGGGGCAGGCAATGAGCAGTTCTTC. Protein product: CASQQTVQGAGNEQFF.

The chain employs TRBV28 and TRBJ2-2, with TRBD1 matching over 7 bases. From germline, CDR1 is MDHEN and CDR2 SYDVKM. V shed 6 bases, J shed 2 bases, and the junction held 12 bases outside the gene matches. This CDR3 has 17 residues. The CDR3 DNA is TGTGCCAGCAGACCACGTCTGGGACAGAGAAACACCGGGGAGCTGTTTTTT. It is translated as CASRPRLGQRNTGELFF.

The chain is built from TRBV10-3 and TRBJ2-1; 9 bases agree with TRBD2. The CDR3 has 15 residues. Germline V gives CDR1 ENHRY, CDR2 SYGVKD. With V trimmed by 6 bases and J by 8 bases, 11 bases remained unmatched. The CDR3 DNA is TGTGCCATCAGCACCGGGACTAGCTTGTTCGATGAGCAGTTCTTC. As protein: CAISTGTSLFDEQFF.

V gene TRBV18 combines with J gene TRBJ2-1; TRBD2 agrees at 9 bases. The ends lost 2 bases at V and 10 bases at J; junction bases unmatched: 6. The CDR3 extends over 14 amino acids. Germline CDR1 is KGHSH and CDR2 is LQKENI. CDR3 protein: CASSPASGVGEQFF. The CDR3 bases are TGTGCCAGCTCACCAGCTAGCGGGGTTGGCGAGCAGTTCTTC.

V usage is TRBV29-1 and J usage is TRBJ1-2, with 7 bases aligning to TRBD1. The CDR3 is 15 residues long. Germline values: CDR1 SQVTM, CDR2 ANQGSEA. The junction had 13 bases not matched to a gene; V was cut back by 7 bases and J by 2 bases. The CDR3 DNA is TGCAGCGCTGAGGGGGCCGGGACAGTCAACTATGGCTACACCTTC. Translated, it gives CSAEGAGTVNYGYTF. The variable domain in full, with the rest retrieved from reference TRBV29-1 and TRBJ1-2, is SAVISQKPSRDICQRGTSLTIQCQVDSQVTMMFWYRQQPGQSLTLIATANQGSEATYESGFVIDKFPISRPNLTFSTLTVSNMSPEDSSIYLCSAEGAGTVNYGYTFGSGTRLTVV.

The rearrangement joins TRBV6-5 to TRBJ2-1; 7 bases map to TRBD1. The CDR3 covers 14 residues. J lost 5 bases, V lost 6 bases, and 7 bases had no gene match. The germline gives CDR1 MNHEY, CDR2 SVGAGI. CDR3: CASRDRDRHNEQFF. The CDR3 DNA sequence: TGTGCCAGCAGGGACCGGGACAGACACAATGAGCAGTTCTTC.

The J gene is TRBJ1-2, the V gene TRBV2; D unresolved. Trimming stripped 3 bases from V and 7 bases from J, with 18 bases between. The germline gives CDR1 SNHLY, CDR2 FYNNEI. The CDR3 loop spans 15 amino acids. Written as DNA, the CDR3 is TGTGCCAGCAGTGAGTCACTAGGCCCGGGCTCTGGCTACACCTTC. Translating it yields CASSESLGPGSGYTF.

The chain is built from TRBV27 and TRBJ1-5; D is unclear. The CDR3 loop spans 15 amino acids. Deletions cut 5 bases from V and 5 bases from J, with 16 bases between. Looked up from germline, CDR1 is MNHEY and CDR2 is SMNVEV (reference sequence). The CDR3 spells CASSPRFLADQPQHF. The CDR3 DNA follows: TGTGCCAGCAGTCCCCGGTTCCTCGCCGATCAGCCCCAGCATTTT.

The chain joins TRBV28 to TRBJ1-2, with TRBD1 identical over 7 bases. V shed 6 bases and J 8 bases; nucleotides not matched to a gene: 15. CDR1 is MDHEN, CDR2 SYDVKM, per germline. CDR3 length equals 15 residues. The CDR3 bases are TGTGCCAGCAGCATAGACAGGGCGGCTTCTGACGGCTACACCTTC. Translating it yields CASSIDRAASDGYTF.

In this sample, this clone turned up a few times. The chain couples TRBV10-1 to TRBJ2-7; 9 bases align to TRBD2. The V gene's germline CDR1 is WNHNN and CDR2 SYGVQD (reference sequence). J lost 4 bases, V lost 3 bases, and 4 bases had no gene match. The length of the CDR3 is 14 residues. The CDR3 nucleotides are TGCGCCAGCAGTGAAATAGCGGGGGTTTACGAGCAGTACTTC. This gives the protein CASSEIAGVYEQYF.

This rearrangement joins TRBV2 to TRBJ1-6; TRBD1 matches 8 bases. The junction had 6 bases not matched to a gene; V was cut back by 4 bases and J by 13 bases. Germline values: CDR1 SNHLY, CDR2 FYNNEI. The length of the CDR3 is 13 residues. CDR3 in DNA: TGTGCCAGCAGTGGAGGACAGGGTTCGCCCCTCCACTTT. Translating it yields CASSGGQGSPLHF.